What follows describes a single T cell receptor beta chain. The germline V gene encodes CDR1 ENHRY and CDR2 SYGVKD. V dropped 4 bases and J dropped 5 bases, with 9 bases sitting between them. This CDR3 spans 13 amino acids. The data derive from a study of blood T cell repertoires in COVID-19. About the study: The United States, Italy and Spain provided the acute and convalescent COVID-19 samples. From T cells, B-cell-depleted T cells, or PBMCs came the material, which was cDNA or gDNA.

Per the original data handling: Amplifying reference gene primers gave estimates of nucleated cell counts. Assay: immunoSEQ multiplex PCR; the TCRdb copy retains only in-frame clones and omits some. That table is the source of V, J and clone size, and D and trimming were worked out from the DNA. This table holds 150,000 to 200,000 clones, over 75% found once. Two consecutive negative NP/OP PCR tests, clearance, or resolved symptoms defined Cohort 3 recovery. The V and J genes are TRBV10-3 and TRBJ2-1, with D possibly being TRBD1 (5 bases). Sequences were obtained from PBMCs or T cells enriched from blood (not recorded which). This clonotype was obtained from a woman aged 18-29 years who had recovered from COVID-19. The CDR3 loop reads CAISVGLDNEQFF. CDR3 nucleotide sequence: TGTGCCATCAGTGTGGGGCTAGACAATGAGCAGTTCTTC.